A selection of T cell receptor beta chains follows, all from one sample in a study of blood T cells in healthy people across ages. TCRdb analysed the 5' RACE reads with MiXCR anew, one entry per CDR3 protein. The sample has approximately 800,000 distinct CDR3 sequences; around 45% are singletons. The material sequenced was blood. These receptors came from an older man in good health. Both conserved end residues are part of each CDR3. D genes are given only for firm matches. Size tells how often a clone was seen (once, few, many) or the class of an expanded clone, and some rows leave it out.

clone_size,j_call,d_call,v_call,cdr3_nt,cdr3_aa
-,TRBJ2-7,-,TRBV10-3,TGTGCCATCCAGAGCTCCTACGAGCAGTACTTC,CAIQSSYEQYF
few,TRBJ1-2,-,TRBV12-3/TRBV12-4,TGTGCCAGCAGTTTAAGGGGGAGCGACGGCTACACCTTC,CASSLRGSDGYTF
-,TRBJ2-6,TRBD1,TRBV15,TGTGCCACCACCGACGGGACAGCGATATTCTCTGGGGCCAACGTCCTGACTTTC,CATTDGTAIFSGANVLTF
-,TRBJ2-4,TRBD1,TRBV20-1,TGCAGTGTTCTCGACAGGGCAGCCAGAACCAAAAACATTCAGTACTTC,CSVLDRAARTKNIQYF
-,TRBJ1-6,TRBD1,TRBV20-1,TGCAGTGCCAACTACAGGGGGCGCGGAGGGGATTCACCCCTCCACTTT,CSANYRGRGGDSPLHF
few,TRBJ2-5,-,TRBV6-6,TGTGCCAGCAGTCCGGGACACCGCCAAGAGACCCAGTACTTC,CASSPGHRQETQYF
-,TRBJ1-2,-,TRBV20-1,TGCAGTGCTAGAGATCAGGGCAGGGGCTACACCTTC,CSARDQGRGYTF
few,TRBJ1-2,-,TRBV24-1,TGTGCCACCAGTGAGGGCTACACCTTC,CATSEGYTF
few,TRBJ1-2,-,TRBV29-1,TGCAGCGTTGAACAGGGGAACTATGGCTACACCTTC,CSVEQGNYGYTF
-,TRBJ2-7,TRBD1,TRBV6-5,TGTGCCAGCAGTTACGAGGGGACAGGCCACTACGAGCAGTACTTC,CASSYEGTGHYEQYF
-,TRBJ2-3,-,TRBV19,TGTGCCAGTAGTATGGGACACGCTCTAGAGTTGAAGTATTTT,CASSMGHALELKYF
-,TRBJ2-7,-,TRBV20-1,TGCAGTGCTAGATCCCCGCGGGTCTCCTACAATGAGCAGTACTTC,CSARSPRVSYNEQYF
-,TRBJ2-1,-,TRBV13,TGTGCCAGCAGCTTCCCGTCAGTCCGAGCCTCCTACAATGAGCAGTTCTTC,CASSFPSVRASYNEQFF
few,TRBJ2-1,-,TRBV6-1,TGTGCCAGCAGTGACGATGGTCTAGCGGACGACAGGAATGAGCAGTTCTTC,CASSDDGLADDRNEQFF
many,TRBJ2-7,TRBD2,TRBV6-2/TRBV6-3,TGTGCCACTAAGGATAGGCGGGAGTACTACGAGCAGTACTTC,CATKDRREYYEQYF
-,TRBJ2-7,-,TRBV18,TGTGCCAGCTCACCTACCAGTCCGTACGAGCAGTACTTC,CASSPTSPYEQYF
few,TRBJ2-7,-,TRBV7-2,TGTGCCAGCAGCCCAAAGATTGTGAGCTCCTACAATGAGCAGTACTTC,CASSPKIVSSYNEQYF
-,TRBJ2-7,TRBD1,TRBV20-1,TGCAGTGCCAGAGACAGGGGGCGTCTAAATGAGCAGTACTTC,CSARDRGRLNEQYF
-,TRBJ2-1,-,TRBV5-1,TGCGCCAGCAGCCTCAATCAGGGTCGGCTGGGCAATGAGCAGTTCTTC,CASSLNQGRLGNEQFF
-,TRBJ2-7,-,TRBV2,TGTGCCAGCAGTGAAGACAGGGCCTCCTACGAGCAGTACTTC,CASSEDRASYEQYF
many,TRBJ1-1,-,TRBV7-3,TGTGCCAGCAGCTTAGAGGGGGATAACACTGAAGCTTTCTTT,CASSLEGDNTEAFF
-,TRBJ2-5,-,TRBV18,TGTGCCAGCTCAAGGAGCTTCCAAGAGACCCAGTACTTC,CASSRSFQETQYF